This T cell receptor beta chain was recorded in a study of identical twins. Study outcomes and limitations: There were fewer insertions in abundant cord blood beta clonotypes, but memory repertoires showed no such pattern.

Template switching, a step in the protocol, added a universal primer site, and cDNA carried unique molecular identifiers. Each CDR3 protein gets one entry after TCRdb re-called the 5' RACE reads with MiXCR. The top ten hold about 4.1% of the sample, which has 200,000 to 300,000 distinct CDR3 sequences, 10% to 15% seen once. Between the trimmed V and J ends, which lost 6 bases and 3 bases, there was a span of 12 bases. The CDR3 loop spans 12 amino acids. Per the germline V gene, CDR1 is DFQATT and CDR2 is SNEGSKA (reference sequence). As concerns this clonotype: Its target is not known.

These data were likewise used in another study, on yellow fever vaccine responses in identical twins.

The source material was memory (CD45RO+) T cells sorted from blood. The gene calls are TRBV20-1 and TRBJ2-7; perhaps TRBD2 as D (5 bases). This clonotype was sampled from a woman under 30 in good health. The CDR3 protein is CSAKRPGYEQYF. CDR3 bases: TGCAGTGCAAAGCGGCCTGGCTACGAGCAGTACTTC.